A single sample gave rise to the 20 T cell receptor beta chains below, sequenced in a study of blood T cell repertoires in COVID-19. Sequencing was performed with immunoSEQ multiplex PCR; in TCRdb, only in-frame clones are kept and a portion is missing. The sample yields some 200,000 clones, around 83% seen once. The sequencing sample was made of peripheral blood. The receptor source for this set is a man in his fifties with active or convalescent COVID-19.

This clone has only a few counts. The chain carries TRBV6-5 and TRBJ2-1, with 10 bases fitting TRBD2. This CDR3 region has 15 residues. The J segment lost 10 bases and the V segment lost 4 bases, leaving 10 bases of the junction unmatched. Germline CDR1 and CDR2: MNHEY and SVGAGI. For the CDR3, the DNA is TGTGCCAGCAGTTGGTCTAGCGGGGGCTATAAAGAGCAGTTCTTC. Amino acid sequence: CASSWSSGGYKEQFF.

This chain uses TRBV12-3 or TRBV12-4 with TRBJ2-1, with 9 bases lining up with TRBD2. The CDR3 runs 13 residues. V was clipped by 7 bases and J by 7 bases; unmatched bases: 5. CDR3 nucleotides: TGTGCCAGCAAGATTAGCGGGGGTAATGAGCAGTTCTTC. Amino acid sequence: CASKISGGNEQFF.

This chain links TRBV10-1 with TRBJ2-7; no clear D gene. The CDR3 covers 15 residues. V dropped 4 bases and J dropped 0 bases, with 13 bases sitting between them. Germline loops: CDR1 WNHNN, CDR2 SYGVQD (reference sequence). The CDR3 DNA reads TGCGCCAGCAGTGCCCATAAGGAGACCTCCTACGAGCAGTACTTC. Translation: CASSAHKETSYEQYF.

The chain couples TRBV15 to TRBJ2-7; D uncertain. Trimming cost V 0 bases and J 3 bases, with 6 bases left between them. This CDR3 has 13 residues. Per germline, CDR1 LNHNV and CDR2 YYDKDF (reference sequence). CDR3 coding DNA: TGTGCCACCAGCAGAGATCAACTCTACGAGCAGTACGTC. Protein product: CATSRDQLYEQYV.

In the case of this clone: Sequence at one end of the junction differs from germline and may be a read error. This rearrangement joins TRBV28 to TRBJ1-2, with 9 bases matching TRBD1. The CDR3 contains 11 residues. Germline assignment: CDR1 MDHEN and CDR2 SYDVKM. The CDR3 loop is CASSDRDREVF. In DNA, the CDR3 is TGTGCCAGCAGCGACCGGGACAGGGAGGTTTTC.

The V and J genes are TRBV5-5 and TRBJ1-5; 7 bases fit TRBD1. Germline lookup yields CDR1 SGHKS and CDR2 YYEKEE (reference sequence). V lost 4 bases to trimming and J lost 2 bases; unmatched junction nucleotides: 3. This CDR3 is built from 14 residues. In DNA, the CDR3 is TGTGCCAGCAGCCCCACAGGGGGCAATCAGCCCCAGCATTTT. Its translation is CASSPTGGNQPQHF.

V gene TRBV21-1 combines with J gene TRBJ1-1. TRBV21-1 corresponds to a pseudogene. The CDR3 runs 16 residues. The CDR3 nucleotides read TGTGCCAGCAGACCTATCGTAGCTACACTTCGCACTGAAGCTTTCTTT. Translated, it gives CASRPIVATLRTEAFF.

The chain uses TRBV6-5 and TRBJ1-3; tentative D call: TRBD1 (6 bases). CDR3 length: 14 amino acids. Per the germline V gene, CDR1 is MNHEY and CDR2 is SVGAGI. Trimming cost V 6 bases and J 0 bases, with 9 bases left between them. The CDR3 is CASRRQDSGNTIYF. The CDR3 DNA follows: TGTGCCAGCAGAAGACAGGACTCTGGAAACACCATATATTTT.

J is TRBJ1-1 and V is TRBV5-1; 7 positions agree with TRBD1. The CDR3 consists of 14 residues. The V gene end was trimmed by 1 base and the J gene end by 6 bases; junction bases not matched to a gene: 6. CDR1 and CDR2 from the germline V gene are SGHRS and YFSETQ. CDR3 loop: CASSLLGGAAEAFF. The CDR3 DNA reads as TGCGCCAGCAGCTTGTTAGGGGGCGCGGCTGAAGCTTTCTTT.

The J gene is TRBJ1-1, the V gene TRBV3-1 (or the pseudogene TRBV3-2), with TRBD1 as a possible D gene (5 bases). Trimming took off 4 bases at V and 4 bases at J, with 10 bases between the two ends. Germline-derived CDR1 and CDR2 are LGHDT and YNNKEL (reference sequence). This CDR3 has 13 amino acids. The DNA for the CDR3 is TGTGCCAGCAGCCGGAGGGGCGTCACTGAAGCTTTCTTT. It is translated as CASSRRGVTEAFF.

V gene TRBV6-2 or TRBV6-3 combines with J gene TRBJ2-7; 10 positions agree with TRBD1. This CDR3 has 20 amino acids. Germline trimming cut 2 bases from V and 2 bases from J; bases unmatched to any gene: 18. Germline loops: CDR1 MNHEY, CDR2 SVGEGT. In DNA, the CDR3 is TGTGCCAGCAGTTACACTTCTGAACACGAGGGACAGGGGTGGACCTACGAGCAGTACGTC. This gives the protein CASSYTSEHEGQGWTYEQYV.

This chain connects TRBV3-1 (or the pseudogene TRBV3-2) to TRBJ2-1, with TRBD2 matching 8 bases. This CDR3 region has 15 residues. CDR1 is LGHDT and CDR2 is YNNKEL in the germline V gene (reference sequence). The V segment lost 2 bases and the J segment 6 bases; nucleotides outside the gene matches: 6. The chain's CDR3 is CASSQSGRLGNEQFF. CDR3 bases: TGTGCCAGCAGCCAAAGCGGGAGATTAGGCAATGAGCAGTTCTTC.

The V and J genes are TRBV28 and TRBJ1-2; 7 bases are a match to TRBD1. The germline CDR1 and CDR2 sequences are MDHEN and SYDVKM. J lost 11 bases, V lost 5 bases, and 8 bases had no gene match. This CDR3 has 12 residues. CDR3 bases: TGTGCCAGCAGTCTCCCGGACAGGCGATACACCTTC. Translation: CASSLPDRRYTF.

This chain uses TRBV18 with TRBJ2-2; 10 bases fit TRBD1. From germline, CDR1 is KGHSH and CDR2 LQKENI. The CDR3 has 19 residues. The V segment lost 2 bases and the J segment 3 bases; nucleotides outside the gene matches: 12. This CDR3 reads CASSPLRQGAVGDTGELFF. The CDR3 DNA reads as TGTGCCAGCTCACCATTACGACAGGGGGCCGTTGGCGACACCGGGGAGCTGTTTTTT. The full variable domain, its missing parts supplied by reference TRBV18 and TRBJ2-2, is NAGVMQNPRHLVRRRGQEARLRCSPMKGHSHVYWYRQLPEEGLKFMVYLQKENIIDESGMPKERFSAEFPKEGPSILRIQQVVRGDSAAYFCASSPLRQGAVGDTGELFFGEGSRLTVL.

V usage is TRBV15 and J usage is TRBJ2-5, with 10 bases aligning to TRBD2. The V segment lost 3 bases and the J segment 4 bases; nucleotides outside the gene matches: 5. CDR1 and CDR2 (germline): LNHNV, YYDKDF (reference sequence). The CDR3 loop spans 15 amino acids. The CDR3 DNA reads TGTGCCACCAGCAGGGGGACTAGCGAAGGAGAGACCCAGTACTTC. Translation gives CATSRGTSEGETQYF.

This sequence joins TRBV6-5 and TRBJ2-7, with TRBD2 identical over 13 bases. The CDR3 covers 15 residues. The V and J ends lost 6 bases and 2 bases, in that order; junction bases with no gene match: 4. Germline CDR1 is MNHEY and CDR2 is SVGAGI. The CDR3 DNA is TGTGCCAGCAGCTATACTAGCGGGGGGGCCTACGAGCAGTACGTC. Translation gives CASSYTSGGAYEQYV.

The chain joins TRBV5-6 to TRBJ1-1; no clear D. Between the trimmed V and J ends, which lost 1 base and 11 bases, there was a span of 12 bases. CDR1 and CDR2 from the germline V gene are SGHDT and YYEEEE. This CDR3 has 12 residues. CDR3 in amino acids: CASSLSEAYAFF. CDR3 DNA: TGTGCCAGCAGCTTGTCCGAGGCCTACGCTTTCTTT.

CDR3 in DNA: TGTGCCATACAGGGACAAGAGACCCAGTACTTC. It codes for CAIQGQETQYF. The chain has TRBV6-4 and TRBJ2-5, with D perhaps matching TRBD1 (6 bases). The CDR3 is 11 residues long. Looked up from germline, CDR1 is MRHNA and CDR2 is SNTAGT. The germline V and J ends were trimmed by 10 bases and 2 bases, with 8 bases remaining between them.

About this clone itself: The same CDR3 can be traced to other DNA sequences in this sample. The gene calls are TRBV12-3 or TRBV12-4 and TRBJ1-4; D is possibly TRBD1 (5 bases). V lost 3 bases, J lost 4 bases, and 6 bases lay in between. The CDR3 totals 13 residues. The CDR3 spells CASSLGGNEKLFF. The DNA of the CDR3 is TGTGCCAGCAGTTTGGGGGGTAATGAAAAACTGTTTTTT.

This clone showed up just once. The genes are TRBV2 and TRBJ1-4, with D possibly matching TRBD1 (5 bases). From germline, CDR1 is SNHLY and CDR2 FYNNEI. V gave up 10 bases and J gave up 4 bases, with 10 bases separating them. There are 12 residues in the CDR3. CDR3 in amino acids: CATRGDNEKLFF. The CDR3 DNA reads as TGTGCCACTCGGGGGGATAATGAAAAACTGTTTTTT.